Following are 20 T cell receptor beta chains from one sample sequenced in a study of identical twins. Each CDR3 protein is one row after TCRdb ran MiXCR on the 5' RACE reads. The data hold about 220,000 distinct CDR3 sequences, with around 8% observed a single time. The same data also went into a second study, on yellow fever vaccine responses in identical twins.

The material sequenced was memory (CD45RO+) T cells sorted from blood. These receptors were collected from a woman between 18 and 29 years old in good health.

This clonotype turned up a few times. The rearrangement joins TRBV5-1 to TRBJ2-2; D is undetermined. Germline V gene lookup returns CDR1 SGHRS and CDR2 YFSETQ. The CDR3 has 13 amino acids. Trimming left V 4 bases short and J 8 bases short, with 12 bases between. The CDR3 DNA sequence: TGCGCCAGCAGCCCAACGACCGGGGGGGAGCTGTTTTTT. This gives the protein CASSPTTGGELFF.

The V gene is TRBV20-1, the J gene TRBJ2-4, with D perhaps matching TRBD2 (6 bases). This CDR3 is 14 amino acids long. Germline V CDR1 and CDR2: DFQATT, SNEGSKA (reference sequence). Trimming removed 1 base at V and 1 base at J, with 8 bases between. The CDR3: CSARAGGAKNIQYF. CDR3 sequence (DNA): TGCAGTGCTAGAGCCGGAGGGGCCAAAAACATTCAGTACTTC.

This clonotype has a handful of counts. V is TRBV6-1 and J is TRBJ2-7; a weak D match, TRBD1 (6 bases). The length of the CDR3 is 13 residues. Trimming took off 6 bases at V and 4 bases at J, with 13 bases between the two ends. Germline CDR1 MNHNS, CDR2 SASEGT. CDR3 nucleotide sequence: TGTGCCAGCAGAGGACAGTCATATTACGAGCAGTACTTC. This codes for CASRGQSYYEQYF.

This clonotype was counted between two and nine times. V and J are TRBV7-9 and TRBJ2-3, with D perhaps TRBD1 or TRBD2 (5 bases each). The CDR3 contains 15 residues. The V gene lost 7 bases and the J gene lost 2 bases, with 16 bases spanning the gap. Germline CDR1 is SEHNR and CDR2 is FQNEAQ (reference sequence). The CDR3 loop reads CASTTPGTDTDTQYF. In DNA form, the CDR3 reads TGTGCCAGCACGACTCCTGGGACCGACACAGATACGCAGTATTTT.

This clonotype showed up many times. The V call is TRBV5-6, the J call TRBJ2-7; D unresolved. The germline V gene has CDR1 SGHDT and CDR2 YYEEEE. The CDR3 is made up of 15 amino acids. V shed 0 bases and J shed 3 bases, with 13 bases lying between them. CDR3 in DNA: TGTGCCAGCAGCTTGGGTTTGAGTCGATTCTACGAGCAGTACTTC. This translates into CASSLGLSRFYEQYF. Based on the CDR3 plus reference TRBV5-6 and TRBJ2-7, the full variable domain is DAGVTQSPTHLIKTRGQQVTLRCSPKSGHDTVSWYQQALGQGPQFIFQYYEEEERQRGNFPDRFSGHQFPNYSSELNVNALLLGDSALYLCASSLGLSRFYEQYFGPGTRLTVT.

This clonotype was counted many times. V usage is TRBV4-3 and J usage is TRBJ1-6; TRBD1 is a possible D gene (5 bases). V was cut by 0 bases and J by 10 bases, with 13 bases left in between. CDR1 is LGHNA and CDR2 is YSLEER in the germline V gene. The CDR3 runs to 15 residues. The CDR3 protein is CASSQEFEGTSPLHF. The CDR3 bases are TGCGCCAGCAGCCAAGAGTTCGAGGGGACCTCACCCCTCCACTTT.

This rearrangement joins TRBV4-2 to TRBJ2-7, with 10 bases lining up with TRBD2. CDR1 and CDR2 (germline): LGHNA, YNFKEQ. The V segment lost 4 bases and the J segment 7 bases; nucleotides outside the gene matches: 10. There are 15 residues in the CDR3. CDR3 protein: CASSRSLAGFEEQYF. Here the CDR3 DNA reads TGTGCCAGCAGCCGGTCACTAGCGGGGTTCGAGGAGCAGTACTTC.

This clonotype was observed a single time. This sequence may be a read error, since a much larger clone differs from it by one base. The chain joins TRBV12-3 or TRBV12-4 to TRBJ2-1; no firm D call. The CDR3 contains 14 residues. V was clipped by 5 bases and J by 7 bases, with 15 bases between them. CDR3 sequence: CASSTTGRRNEQFF. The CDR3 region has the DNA TGTGCCAGCAGTACCACGGGCCGAAGGAATGAGCAGTTCTTC.

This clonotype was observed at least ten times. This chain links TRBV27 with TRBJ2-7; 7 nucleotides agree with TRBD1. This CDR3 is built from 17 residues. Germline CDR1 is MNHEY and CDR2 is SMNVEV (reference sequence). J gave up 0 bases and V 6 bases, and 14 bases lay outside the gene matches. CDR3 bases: TGTGCCAGCAGCATCAATTCAGGGGGTGGAAGCTCCTACGAGCAGTACTTC. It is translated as CASSINSGGGSSYEQYF.

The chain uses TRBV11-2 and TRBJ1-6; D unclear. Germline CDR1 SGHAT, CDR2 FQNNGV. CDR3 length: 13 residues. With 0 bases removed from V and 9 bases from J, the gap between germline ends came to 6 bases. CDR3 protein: CASSLDRVSPLHF. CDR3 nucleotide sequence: TGTGCCAGCAGCTTAGATAGGGTTTCACCCCTCCACTTT.

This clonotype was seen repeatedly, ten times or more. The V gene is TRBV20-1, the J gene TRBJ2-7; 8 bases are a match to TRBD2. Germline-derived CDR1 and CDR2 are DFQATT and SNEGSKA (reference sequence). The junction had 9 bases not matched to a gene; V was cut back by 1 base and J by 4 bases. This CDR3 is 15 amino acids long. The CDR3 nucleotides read TGCAGTGCTAGAGGTTCAGCGGGGGAACGTTACGAGCAGTACTTC. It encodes CSARGSAGERYEQYF.

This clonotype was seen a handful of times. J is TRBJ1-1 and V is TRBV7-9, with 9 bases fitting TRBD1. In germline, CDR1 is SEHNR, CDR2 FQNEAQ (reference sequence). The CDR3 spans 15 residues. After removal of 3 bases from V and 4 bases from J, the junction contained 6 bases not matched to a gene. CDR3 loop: CASSLGGQGFTEAFF. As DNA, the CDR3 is TGTGCCAGCAGCTTGGGGGGACAGGGTTTCACTGAAGCTTTCTTT.

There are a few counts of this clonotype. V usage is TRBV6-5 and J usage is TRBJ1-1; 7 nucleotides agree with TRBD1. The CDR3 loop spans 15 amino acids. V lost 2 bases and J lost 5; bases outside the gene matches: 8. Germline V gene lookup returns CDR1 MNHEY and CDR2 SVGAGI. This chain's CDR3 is CASSYDREVRTEAFF. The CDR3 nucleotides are TGTGCCAGCAGTTACGACAGGGAAGTTCGGACTGAAGCTTTCTTT.

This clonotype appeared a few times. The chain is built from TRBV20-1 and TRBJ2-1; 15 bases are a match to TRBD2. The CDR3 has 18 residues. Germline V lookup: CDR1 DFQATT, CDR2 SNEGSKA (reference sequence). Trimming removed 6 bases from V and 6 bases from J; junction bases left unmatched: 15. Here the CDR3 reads CSAISRGLAGGLGNEQFF. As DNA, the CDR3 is TGCAGTGCAATATCCCGCGGACTAGCGGGGGGGCTGGGCAATGAGCAGTTCTTC.

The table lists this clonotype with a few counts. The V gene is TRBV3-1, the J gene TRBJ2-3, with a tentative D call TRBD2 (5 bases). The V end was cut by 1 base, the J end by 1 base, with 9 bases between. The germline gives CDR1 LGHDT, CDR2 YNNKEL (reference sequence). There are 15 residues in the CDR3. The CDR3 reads CASSQVRRGTDTQYF. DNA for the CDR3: TGTGCCAGCAGCCAAGTTAGGCGGGGCACAGATACGCAGTATTTT.

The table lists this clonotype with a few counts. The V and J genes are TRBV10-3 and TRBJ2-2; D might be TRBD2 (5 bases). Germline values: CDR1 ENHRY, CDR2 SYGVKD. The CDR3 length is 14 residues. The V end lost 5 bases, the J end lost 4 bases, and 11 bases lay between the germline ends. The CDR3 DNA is TGTGCCATCAGTCCCGCGGGCAGCACCGGGGAGCTGTTTTTT. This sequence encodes CAISPAGSTGELFF.

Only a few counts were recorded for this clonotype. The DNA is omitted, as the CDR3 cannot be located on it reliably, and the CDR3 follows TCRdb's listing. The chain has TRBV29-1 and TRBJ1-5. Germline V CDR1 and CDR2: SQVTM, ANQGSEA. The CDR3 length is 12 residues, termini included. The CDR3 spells CSVGTSGQPQHF.

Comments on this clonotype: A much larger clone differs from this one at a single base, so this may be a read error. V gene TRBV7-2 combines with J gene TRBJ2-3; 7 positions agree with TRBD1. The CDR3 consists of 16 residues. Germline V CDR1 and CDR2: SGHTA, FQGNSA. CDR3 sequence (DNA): TGTGCCACCAGCTCAGGGGGACGGGCTAGCACAGATACGCAGTATTTT. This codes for CATSSGGRASTDTQYF.

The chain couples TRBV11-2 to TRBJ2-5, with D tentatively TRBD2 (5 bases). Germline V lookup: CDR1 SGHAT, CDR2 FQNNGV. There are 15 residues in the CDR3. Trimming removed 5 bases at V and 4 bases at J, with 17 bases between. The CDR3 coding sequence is TGTGCCAGCAGCCCGCCGGGAAGCTTTGGAGAGACCCAGTACTTC. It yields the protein CASSPPGSFGETQYF. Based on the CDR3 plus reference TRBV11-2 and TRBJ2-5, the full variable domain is EAGVAQSPRYKIIEKRQSVAFWCNPISGHATLYWYQQILGQGPKLLIQFQNNGVVDDSQLPKDRFSAERLKGVDSTLKIQPAKLEDSAVYLCASSPPGSFGETQYFGPGTRLLVL.

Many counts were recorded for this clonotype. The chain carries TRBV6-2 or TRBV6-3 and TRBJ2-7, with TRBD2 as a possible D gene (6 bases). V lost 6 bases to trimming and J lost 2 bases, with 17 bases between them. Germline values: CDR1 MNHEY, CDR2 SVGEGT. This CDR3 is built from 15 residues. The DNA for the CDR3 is TGTGCCAGCAGATCTACTAGCAAGGGGCCCTACGAGCAGTACTTC. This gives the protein CASRSTSKGPYEQYF.